Below, 7 T cell receptor beta chains from the same sample are listed, as sequenced in a study of beta chain features in type 1 diabetes. Every bit of the isolated RNA underwent reverse transcription, so sequencing read expressed TCRB transcripts. Produced via immunoSEQ multiplex PCR; TCRdb's table is partial and in-frame only. The table includes under 250,000 clones, around a quarter detected once. Input material: central memory CD4+ T cells from blood. The receptors stem from a man between 25 and 39 years old in good health.

The table lists this clone with a few counts. V is TRBV15 and J is TRBJ2-7; 7 bases agree with TRBD1. Per germline, CDR1 LNHNV and CDR2 YYDKDF (reference sequence). V shed 2 bases, J shed 1 base, and the junction held 8 bases outside the gene matches. This CDR3 contains 16 residues. CDR3 in amino acids: CATSRPGTAGSYEQYF. The CDR3 nucleotides read TGTGCCACCAGCAGACCCGGGACAGCCGGTTCCTACGAGCAGTACTTC.

This clone occurred a few times. This chain connects TRBV19 to TRBJ2-1; D is unclear. Trimming removed 6 bases from V and 6 bases from J, with 9 bases in between. The CDR3 covers 12 residues. Germline V gene data show CDR1 as LNHDA and CDR2 as SQIVND (reference sequence). The CDR3 sequence: CASRARSNEQFF. The CDR3 DNA reads as TGTGCCAGTAGGGCCCGCAGCAATGAGCAGTTCTTC.

Only a few counts were recorded for this clone. The chain uses TRBV7-9 and TRBJ2-7; D might be TRBD1 (5 bases). Looked up from germline, CDR1 is SEHNR and CDR2 is FQNEAQ (reference sequence). The CDR3 sequence is 12 residues long. Trimming removed 5 bases from V and 5 bases from J, with 10 bases in between. The CDR3 is CASSTQTDEQYF. The CDR3 DNA sequence: TGTGCCAGCAGCACCCAGACAGACGAGCAGTACTTC.

This clone was counted only a few times. The V call is TRBV28, the J call TRBJ2-7; D call uncertain. V gave up 8 bases and J gave up 9 bases, with 17 bases separating them. CDR3 size: 12 residues. Germline loops: CDR1 MDHEN, CDR2 SYDVKM. The CDR3 is CASRRPRGRQYF. The CDR3, as DNA: TGTGCCAGCCGGCGGCCCCGCGGCCGGCAGTACTTC.

The chain joins TRBV27 to TRBJ2-5; perhaps D is TRBD1 or TRBD2 (5 bases each). CDR1 is MNHEY, CDR2 SMNVEV, per germline (reference sequence). This CDR3 has 13 residues. The V end was cut by 6 bases, the J end by 5 bases, with 13 bases between. CDR3 protein: CASSPRDRETQYF. In DNA form, the CDR3 reads TGTGCCAGCAGCCCCAGGGACCGGGAGACCCAGTACTTC.

The V gene is TRBV6-5, the J gene TRBJ2-3, with 9 bases that match TRBD1. J was trimmed by 2 bases and V by 2 bases; bases with no gene match: 2. The germline CDR1 and CDR2 sequences are MNHEY and SVGAGI. The CDR3 sequence is 15 residues long. CDR3 in DNA: TGTGCCAGCAGTTACGGGGACAGGGCCACAGATACGCAGTATTTT. Protein product: CASSYGDRATDTQYF.

V and J are TRBV11-3 and TRBJ2-6; D not resolved. The CDR3 totals 15 residues. Germline values: CDR1 SGHNT, CDR2 YENEEA. V dropped 5 bases and J dropped 1 base, with 9 bases sitting between them. The DNA of the CDR3 is TGTGCCAGCAGCACCACAGATTCTGGGGCCAACGTCCTGACTTTC. It yields the protein CASSTTDSGANVLTF.